This record looks at one T cell receptor beta chain sequence and its context. The CDR3 contains 13 residues. Per the germline V gene, CDR1 is SNHLY and CDR2 is FYNNEI. Germline trimming cut 8 bases from V and 0 bases from J; bases unmatched to any gene: 1. These data come from a study of blood T cell repertoires in COVID-19. TCRdb keeps only in-frame clones here, not all; method: immunoSEQ multiplex PCR. The table has approximately 210,000 clones, about 76% seen once. Specimen: PBMCs or T cells enriched from blood (not recorded which). V gene TRBV2 combines with J gene TRBJ1-3; 7 nucleotides match TRBD1. This clonotype originated in a woman in her forties or fifties with acute COVID-19. CDR3 coding DNA: TGTGCCAGCGGGACAGACTCTGGAAACACCATATATTTT. It translates to CASGTDSGNTIYF.